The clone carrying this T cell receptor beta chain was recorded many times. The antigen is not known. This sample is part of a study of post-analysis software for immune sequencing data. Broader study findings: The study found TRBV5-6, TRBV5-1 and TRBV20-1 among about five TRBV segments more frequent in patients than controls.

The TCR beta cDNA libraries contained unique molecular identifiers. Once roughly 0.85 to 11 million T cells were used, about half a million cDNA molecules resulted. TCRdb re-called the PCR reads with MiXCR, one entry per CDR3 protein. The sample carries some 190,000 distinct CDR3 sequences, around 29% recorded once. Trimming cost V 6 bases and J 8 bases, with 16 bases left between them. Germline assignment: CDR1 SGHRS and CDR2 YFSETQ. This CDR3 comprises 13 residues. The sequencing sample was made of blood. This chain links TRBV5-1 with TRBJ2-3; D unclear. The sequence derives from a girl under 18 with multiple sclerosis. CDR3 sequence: CASTPSGPGTQYF. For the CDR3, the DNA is TGCGCCAGCACCCCTAGTGGCCCAGGTACGCAGTATTTT.